Shown below are 29 T cell receptor beta chains from a single sample sequenced in a study of PD-1 blockade in classical Hodgkin lymphoma. Here immunoSEQ multiplex PCR was the method, and the copy in TCRdb shows in-frame clones only, minus some. The sample yields about 110,000 clones, roughly nine tenths seen once. Relapses following autologous stem cell transplantation were seen in all patients, with brentuximab vedotin exposure varying. Sequences were derived from peripheral blood mononuclear cells (PBMCs), sampled before the second cycle of nivolumab. The receptors were sampled from a human donor with classical Hodgkin lymphoma.

The chain carries TRBV28 and TRBJ2-3; unclear D gene. Germline V gene sequence: CDR1 MDHEN, CDR2 SYDVKM. The CDR3 loop spans 14 amino acids. Trimming stripped 7 bases from V and 1 base from J, with 12 bases between. The CDR3 DNA is TGTGCCAGCACCCCAGGCGCGGGCACAGATACGCAGTATTTT. Translation gives CASTPGAGTDTQYF.

The V gene is TRBV7-2, the J gene TRBJ2-5; 7 positions match TRBD1. Germline lookup yields CDR1 SGHTA and CDR2 FQGNSA. The V gene end was trimmed by 3 bases and the J gene end by 4 bases; junction bases not matched to a gene: 5. This CDR3 spans 14 amino acids. CDR3 loop: CASSFTGAGETQYF. The CDR3 nucleotides are TGTGCCAGCAGCTTCACAGGGGCGGGAGAGACCCAGTACTTC.

This chain joins TRBV29-1 and TRBJ2-6, with D uncertain. Germline CDR1 reads SQVTM; CDR2 reads ANQGSEA. V shed 6 bases and J shed 4 bases, with 13 bases lying between them. This CDR3 has 14 amino acids. CDR3 residues: CSVPRLPGANVLTF. The CDR3 DNA follows: TGCAGCGTCCCGAGGCTCCCCGGGGCCAACGTCCTGACTTTC.

This chain joins TRBV15 and TRBJ1-1; D not certain. Germline loops: CDR1 LNHNV, CDR2 YYDKDF (reference sequence). The V and J ends lost 1 base and 2 bases respectively, with 11 bases between them. This CDR3 has 15 residues. The CDR3 coding sequence is TGTGCCACCAGCAGAGCTGGGTTAAGAAACACTGAAGCTTTCTTT. Its translation: CATSRAGLRNTEAFF.

The chain links TRBV4-3 to TRBJ1-4; 8 nucleotides line up with TRBD1. The CDR3 sequence is 16 residues long. The V gene end was trimmed by 9 bases and the J gene end by 3 bases; junction bases not matched to a gene: 12. The germline CDR1 and CDR2 sequences are LGHNA and YSLEER. The CDR3 DNA sequence: TGCGCCAGTAAATGGGAAAGACAGGGGTCTAATGAAAAACTGTTTTTT. Protein product: CASKWERQGSNEKLFF.

The sample holds one count of this clone. V is TRBV13 and J is TRBJ2-7, with TRBD1 as a possible D gene (6 bases). This CDR3 has 13 residues. Germline V CDR1 and CDR2: PRHDT, FYEKMQ (reference sequence). Deletions cut 5 bases from V and 6 bases from J, with 14 bases between. CDR3 residues: CASSPQGSSEQYF. The CDR3 DNA reads TGTGCCAGCAGCCCTCAGGGGTCCAGCGAGCAGTACTTC.

This sequence joins TRBV6-5 and TRBJ2-7; D remains ambiguous. V lost 0 bases, J lost 0 bases, and 9 bases lay in between. CDR3 size: 15 residues. Germline V CDR1 and CDR2: MNHEY, SVGAGI. CDR3 protein: CASSYSTDISYEQYF. The CDR3 coding sequence is TGTGCCAGCAGTTACTCGACGGATATCTCCTACGAGCAGTACTTC.

J is TRBJ2-7 and V is TRBV2; TRBD2 is a possible D gene (5 bases). The CDR3 loop spans 15 amino acids. Trimming stripped 3 bases from V and 0 bases from J, with 12 bases between. The germline gives CDR1 SNHLY, CDR2 FYNNEI. CDR3 sequence reads: CASSDRRAASYEQYF. Here the CDR3 DNA reads TGTGCCAGCAGTGATCGGCGGGCCGCCTCCTACGAGCAGTACTTC. Combining the CDR3 with reference TRBV2 and TRBJ2-7 gives the whole variable domain EPEVTQTPSHQVTQMGQEVILRCVPISNHLYFYWYRQILGQKVEFLVSFYNNEISEKSEIFDDQFSVERPDGSNFTLKIRSTKLEDSAMYFCASSDRRAASYEQYFGPGTRLTVT.

The rearrangement joins TRBV27 to TRBJ1-5; D remains unclear. This CDR3 has 14 residues. Germline CDR1 MNHEY, CDR2 SMNVEV (reference sequence). Deletions cut 0 bases from V and 5 bases from J, with 8 bases between. The CDR3 reads CASSLSGTYQPQHF. DNA for the CDR3: TGTGCCAGCAGTTTATCAGGAACATATCAGCCCCAGCATTTT.

The chain recombines TRBV18 with TRBJ2-7, with D uncertain. Germline V lookup: CDR1 KGHSH, CDR2 LQKENI. The CDR3 is made up of 15 amino acids. Trimming took off 3 bases at V and 0 bases at J, with 12 bases between the two ends. In DNA form, the CDR3 reads TGTGCCAGCTCACCTTACCTTTGGAGCTCCTACGAGCAGTACTTC. Protein sequence: CASSPYLWSSYEQYF.

The chain recombines TRBV19 with TRBJ2-3; D perhaps matches TRBD1 (5 bases). CDR1 LNHDA and CDR2 SQIVND come from the germline V gene (reference sequence). There are 14 residues in the CDR3. The ends were cut back, 10 bases at V and 2 bases at J, with 16 bases in the middle. The CDR3 sequence is CATKTKGNTDTQYF. Written as DNA, the CDR3 is TGTGCCACCAAGACAAAGGGGAACACAGATACGCAGTATTTT.

The genes are TRBV7-9 and TRBJ2-5; D is undetermined. The V and J ends lost 5 bases and 1 base respectively, with 11 bases between them. The germline gives CDR1 SEHNR, CDR2 FQNEAQ (reference sequence). This CDR3 comprises 14 residues. The CDR3 DNA sequence: TGTGCCAGCAGCCCGAGGACGACCCAAGAGACCCAGTACTTC. It translates to CASSPRTTQETQYF.

The chain couples TRBV21-1 to TRBJ2-6; the DNA was not compared with TRBD2, the D call given in the table. TRBV21-1 is a documented pseudogene. The CDR3 is made up of 20 amino acids. The CDR3 DNA reads as TGTGCCAGCAGCCCCCGGCGGTCAGCGGGAGGTTTCTCTGGGGCCAACGTCCTGACTTTC. This sequence encodes CASSPRRSAGGFSGANVLTF.

The gene calls are TRBV5-1 and TRBJ2-3; 7 bases line up with TRBD2. This CDR3 comprises 14 residues. Trimming removed 7 bases from V and 4 bases from J; junction bases left unmatched: 9. The germline V gene has CDR1 SGHRS and CDR2 YFSETQ. CDR3 nucleotide sequence: TGCGCCAGCGGAGTTGCGGGAGCCCCAGATACGCAGTATTTT. Translation gives CASGVAGAPDTQYF. Complete variable domain (other parts from reference TRBV5-1 and TRBJ2-3): KAGVTQTPRYLIKTRGQQVTLSCSPISGHRSVSWYQQTPGQGLQFLFEYFSETQRNKGNFPGRFSGRQFSNSRSEMNVSTLELGDSALYLCASGVAGAPDTQYFGPGTRLTVL.

This clone was detected once. V and J are TRBV13 and TRBJ2-7, with a tentative D call TRBD2 (6 bases). Trimming pared 6 bases from V and 2 bases from J, leaving 17 bases between. CDR1 and CDR2 from the germline V gene are PRHDT and FYEKMQ (reference sequence). This CDR3 comprises 15 residues. CDR3 region: CASSPGRDGTYEQYF. The CDR3, as DNA: TGTGCCAGCAGTCCTGGGCGGGACGGCACCTACGAGCAGTACTTC.

This rearrangement joins TRBV30 to TRBJ2-1; the D gene is possibly TRBD1 (5 bases). The ends were cut back, 4 bases at V and 7 bases at J, with 11 bases in the middle. CDR3 size: 12 residues. Per the germline V gene, CDR1 is GTSNPN and CDR2 is SVGIG (reference sequence). The DNA of the CDR3 is TGTGCCTGGACCCGAAAGGGGAATGAGCAGTTCTTC. Translated, it gives CAWTRKGNEQFF. The whole variable domain, remainder taken from reference TRBV30 and TRBJ2-1, is SQTIHQWPATLVQPVGSPLSLECTVEGTSNPNLYWYRQAAGRGLQLLFYSVGIGQISSEVPQNLSASRPQDRQFILSSKKLLLSDSGFYLCAWTRKGNEQFFGPGTRLTVL.

The genes are TRBV5-1 and TRBJ2-1; D uncertain. This CDR3 region has 15 residues. The ends were cut back, 0 bases at V and 2 bases at J, with 9 bases in the middle. Germline CDR1 is SGHRS and CDR2 is YFSETQ. CDR3 residues: CASSLEGGTYNEQFF. CDR3 nucleotides: TGCGCCAGCAGCTTGGAGGGCGGAACCTACAATGAGCAGTTCTTC.

The table lists this clone with a count of one. The chain is built from TRBV2 and TRBJ2-5; no definite D call. V was cut by 6 bases and J by 1 base, with 6 bases left in between. Germline V gene sequence: CDR1 SNHLY, CDR2 FYNNEI. The CDR3 contains 12 residues. The CDR3 DNA reads TGTGCCAGCAGAAGGCTCCAAGAGACCCAGTACTTC. Amino acids: CASRRLQETQYF. Complete variable domain (other parts from reference TRBV2 and TRBJ2-5): EPEVTQTPSHQVTQMGQEVILRCVPISNHLYFYWYRQILGQKVEFLVSFYNNEISEKSEIFDDQFSVERPDGSNFTLKIRSTKLEDSAMYFCASRRLQETQYFGPGTRLLVL.

The chain has TRBV6-1 and TRBJ1-5; perhaps TRBD1 as D (5 bases). V lost 6 bases, J lost 5 bases, and 8 bases lay in between. The CDR3 spans 12 residues. Germline CDR1 MNHNS, CDR2 SASEGT. DNA of the CDR3: TGTGCCAGCAGGGGACCATATCAGCCCCAGCATTTT. It codes for CASRGPYQPQHF.

The chain is built from TRBV4-2 and TRBJ2-5; no firm D call. Germline CDR1 reads LGHNA; CDR2 reads YNFKEQ. V was pared by 0 bases and J by 5 bases, with 16 bases between. This CDR3 has 16 amino acids. CDR3 sequence (DNA): TGTGCCAGCAGCCAAGATCTAGGGCAGATCGGGGAGACCCAGTACTTC. This sequence encodes CASSQDLGQIGETQYF.

The rearrangement uses TRBV10-3 and TRBJ1-1; perhaps TRBD1 as D (6 bases). CDR1 is ENHRY, CDR2 SYGVKD, per germline. This CDR3 has 13 amino acids. Deletions cut 6 bases from V and 5 bases from J, with 13 bases between. The CDR3 reads CAIRRTDKTEAFF. CDR3 DNA: TGTGCCATCAGGAGGACAGATAAGACTGAAGCTTTCTTT.

This clone appeared a single time. V usage is TRBV2 and J usage is TRBJ2-7; 7 bases agree with TRBD1. V was pared by 6 bases and J by 2 bases, with 13 bases of the junction left unmatched. This CDR3 has 16 residues. Germline V gives CDR1 SNHLY, CDR2 FYNNEI. CDR3 in amino acids: CASSASGTVHTYEQYF. CDR3 nucleotide sequence: TGTGCCAGCAGCGCCTCTGGGACAGTTCACACCTACGAGCAGTACTTC.

The rearrangement uses TRBV2 and TRBJ1-1; D not certain. Germline CDR1 and CDR2: SNHLY and FYNNEI. This CDR3 comprises 15 residues. The V end was cut by 3 bases, the J end by 1 base, with 12 bases between. This CDR3 reads CASSDVGRSNTEAFF. As DNA, the CDR3 is TGTGCCAGCAGTGATGTCGGACGGTCGAACACTGAAGCTTTCTTT.

The rearrangement links TRBV10-3 to TRBJ2-1, with 7 bases lining up with TRBD1. Germline trimming cut 9 bases from V and 7 bases from J; bases unmatched to any gene: 3. The CDR3 runs 11 residues. Germline lookup yields CDR1 ENHRY and CDR2 SYGVKD. CDR3 nucleotides: TGTGCCATAGGACAGGATAATGAGCAGTTCTTC. Translating it yields CAIGQDNEQFF.

The chain recombines TRBV6-4 with TRBJ2-2; D is uncertain. The CDR3 covers 15 residues. Per germline, CDR1 MRHNA and CDR2 SNTAGT. The ends were cut back, 2 bases at V and 3 bases at J, with 10 bases in the middle. The CDR3 here is CASSDGRADTGELFF. The CDR3 DNA follows: TGTGCCAGCAGTGACGGTAGGGCAGACACCGGGGAGCTGTTTTTT.

V usage is TRBV11-3 and J usage is TRBJ2-3; D gene uncertain. From germline, CDR1 is SGHNT and CDR2 YENEEA. This CDR3 contains 14 residues. The V end lost 4 bases, the J end lost 1 base, and 9 bases lay between the germline ends. The CDR3 loop reads CASSYSRGTDTQYF. Written as DNA, the CDR3 is TGTGCCAGCAGCTACAGCAGAGGCACAGATACGCAGTATTTT.

The V gene is TRBV7-2, the J gene TRBJ2-3; no clear D gene. The CDR3 length is 15 residues. Germline V gene data show CDR1 as SGHTA and CDR2 as FQGNSA. V lost 2 bases and J 2 bases, leaving 11 bases between the germline ends. Here the CDR3 reads CASSLKPSFTDTQYF. The CDR3 DNA reads as TGTGCCAGCAGCTTAAAACCCTCATTCACAGATACGCAGTATTTT.

The chain recombines TRBV5-5 with TRBJ1-2; D possibly corresponds to TRBD1 (5 bases). CDR3 length equals 16 residues. V was cut by 4 bases and J by 0 bases, with 16 bases left in between. CDR1 and CDR2 (germline): SGHKS, YYEKEE (reference sequence). As DNA, the CDR3 is TGTGCCAGCAGCCCGGCAGTAGGGACTCCTAACTATGGCTACACCTTC. Its translation is CASSPAVGTPNYGYTF. Supplemented by reference TRBV5-5 and TRBJ1-2, the full variable domain reads DAGVTQSPTHLIKTRGQQVTLRCSPISGHKSVSWYQQVLGQGPQFIFQYYEKEERGRGNFPDRFSARQFPNYSSELNVNALLLGDSALYLCASSPAVGTPNYGYTFGSGTRLTVV.

As DNA, the CDR3 is TGTGCCAGCAGTGAAAGAGGGACCGGGGAGCTGTTTTTT. This codes for CASSERGTGELFF. This chain joins TRBV2 and TRBJ2-2; D possibly corresponds to TRBD2 (5 bases). Trimming shortened V by 2 bases and J by 5 bases, and 6 bases separated the two germline ends. In germline, CDR1 is SNHLY, CDR2 FYNNEI. This CDR3 region has 13 residues. The entire variable domain, with the rest obtained from reference TRBV2 and TRBJ2-2, is as follows: EPEVTQTPSHQVTQMGQEVILRCVPISNHLYFYWYRQILGQKVEFLVSFYNNEISEKSEIFDDQFSVERPDGSNFTLKIRSTKLEDSAMYFCASSERGTGELFFGEGSRLTVL.